This T cell receptor beta chain was found in a study of T cells after yellow fever vaccination. Study observations and caveats: Clones from primary vaccination mostly reappeared after the booster (approximately 96% CD4, around 90% CD8). Shared CD4/CD8 clonotypes were a small share, likely from convergent recombination.

The CDR3 spans 15 residues. CDR1 and CDR2 from the germline V gene are LNHNV and YYDKDF (reference sequence). Trimming took off 0 bases at V and 5 bases at J, with 10 bases between the two ends. In this sample, this clonotype turned up a few times. Its target is unknown. By 5'RACE template switching, TCR cDNA was produced, with a universal primer site and UMIs added in the process. TCRdb re-analysed the 5' RACE reads in MiXCR, keeping a single row per CDR3 protein. The sample records some 320,000 distinct CDR3 sequences, about 9.5% being singletons. This chain connects TRBV15 to TRBJ1-4; D not certain. The source was PBMCs, collected on the day of the first yellow fever vaccination. The TCR comes from a man aged 18-30 years who received the YFV17D yellow fever vaccine. The CDR3 here is CATSRDALLNEKLFF. CDR3 DNA: TGTGCCACCAGCAGAGATGCCTTGCTAAATGAAAAACTGTTTTTT.